This T cell receptor (beta chain) emerged from a study of T cell responses to AZD1222 COVID-19 vaccine. About the study: It was second doses at about 4 or about 12 weeks that were pooled.

Notes on this clone: Its antigen is not known.

Study conclusions and caveats: Spike-spanning, vaccine-associated CD4 TCRs were dominant at 160-218 and 743-854. In the spike-specific TCR repertoire, nearly half reportedly target unmutated variant regions. Only a handful of AZD1222 recipients were seropositive at baseline.

Only in-frame clones appear in the TCRdb table, and some are missing; sequencing was by immunoSEQ multiplex PCR. The sample consists of about 97,000 clones, roughly nine tenths of them appearing once. J lost 2 bases, V lost 5 bases, and 4 bases had no gene match. The CDR3 has 15 residues. Germline V gene data show CDR1 as MNHNS and CDR2 as SASEGT. This clonotype was sampled from an adult in good health. This rearrangement joins TRBV6-1 to TRBJ1-3; 9 bases align to TRBD1. The sequenced sample was peripheral blood, obtained on day 0 of AZD1222 vaccination. The CDR3 region is CASSHRGRAGNTIYF. CDR3 DNA: TGTGCCAGCAGTCACAGGGGGCGAGCTGGAAACACCATATATTTT.